The sequence of this T cell receptor (beta chain) was determined in a study of T cells in Graves' hyperthyroidism and ophthalmopathy. Clinical Activity Scores of at least 3, NOSPECS grades of at least 4 and durations under 3 months characterized ophthalmopathy patients. The CDR3 sequence is 14 residues long. CDR1 SGHVS and CDR2 FNYEAQ come from the germline V gene. Trimming removed 5 bases from V and 10 bases from J, with 15 bases in between. The TCR beta CDR3 regions underwent amplification using RNA transcripts as the source. Researchers ran a first-round RT-PCR on the TCR CDR3 using the HTBI primer set. TCRdb used MiXCR to reprocess the multiplex PCR reads, holding one entry per CDR3 protein. The data hold approximately 430,000 distinct CDR3 sequences, with under 15% observed a single time. This clonotype was observed many times.

The TCR comes from a man younger than 35 with Graves' ophthalmopathy. This rearrangement joins TRBV7-6 to TRBJ1-6; D is perhaps TRBD1 (5 bases). The sequenced sample consisted of blood. This chain's CDR3 is CASSPRQGRSPLHF. The CDR3 DNA follows: TGTGCCAGCAGCCCCCGCCAGGGACGGTCACCCCTCCACTTT.